The TCR beta chain described here comes from a study of blood T cells in healthy people across ages. Study-level findings and limits: Estimates drawn from one million T cells were deemed to understate diversity. Naive T cell percentage strongly correlated with TCR beta diversity.

On this clonotype itself: Its antigen is unknown.

Through a sample-barcoded 5' primer and a J-beta primer mix, a second PCR was run for about 6 to 11 cycles. Samples each returned at least 2.5 million CDR3-containing paired-end reads. TCRdb analysed the 5' RACE reads with MiXCR anew, one entry per CDR3 protein. The table has around 800,000 distinct CDR3 sequences, approximately 67% seen once. Healthy individuals of Caucasian origin from Russia, aged roughly 6 to 90, served as donors. The TCR was taken from a man aged 25-45 years in good health. The material sequenced was blood.

CDR3 loop: CASSLESGGANTGELFF. The CDR3 DNA is TGTGCCAGCAGCTTGGAAAGCGGGGGCGCGAACACCGGGGAGCTGTTTTTT. The chain links TRBV5-6 to TRBJ2-2, with 8 bases that match TRBD2. Trimming took 0 bases from V and 0 from J; bases not matched to a gene: 4. The CDR3 sequence is 17 residues long. Germline V lookup: CDR1 SGHDT, CDR2 YYEEEE.